These 13 T cell receptor beta chains originate from one sample sequenced in a study of OX40 agonist ivuxolimab in advanced cancers. Method: immunoSEQ multiplex PCR; TCRdb's copy keeps in-frame clones and lacks some. The sample lists over 65,000 clones, about four fifths occurring once. The sequences come from CD4+ or CD8+ T cells sorted from blood, collected in a trial of the OX40 agonist ivuxolimab. Source of these receptors: an adult with an advanced solid tumor such as melanoma, head and neck, liver or kidney cancer.

This sequence joins TRBV9 and TRBJ2-3; 8 bases agree with TRBD2. The germline V gene encodes CDR1 SGDLS and CDR2 YYNGEE. The trim removed 4 bases at V and 2 bases at J, leaving 6 bases unmatched. This CDR3 has 15 residues. The CDR3 region has the DNA TGTGCCAGCAGCTCCCGTAGCGGGGTCACAGATACGCAGTATTTT. Its translation is CASSSRSGVTDTQYF.

The chain recombines TRBV5-5 with TRBJ1-4; 7 bases map to TRBD1. The CDR3 length is 16 residues. V trimming: 4 bases; J trimming: 5 bases; junction bases outside the gene matches: 11. Germline CDR1 and CDR2: SGHKS and YYEKEE (reference sequence). The CDR3 DNA reads TGTGCCAGCAGCCCCCGACAGGGACGGGAGAATGAAAAACTGTTTTTT. It translates to CASSPRQGRENEKLFF.

V gene TRBV5-1 combines with J gene TRBJ2-1; the match to TRBD2 covers 7 bases. CDR1 SGHRS and CDR2 YFSETQ come from the germline V gene. The length of the CDR3 is 14 residues. V lost 0 bases and J lost 4; bases outside the gene matches: 1. CDR3 DNA: TGCGCCAGCAGCTTGGACGGGGGGTACAATGAGCAGTTCTTC. Residues: CASSLDGGYNEQFF.

The chain has TRBV7-2 and TRBJ2-7, with D unresolved. The CDR3 runs to 15 residues. V lost 2 bases to trimming and J lost 2 bases, with 13 bases between them. From germline, CDR1 is SGHTA and CDR2 FQGNSA. The CDR3 bases are TGTGCCAGCAGCTTATTGTTATTTCAGGCCTACGAGCAGTACTTC. This translates into CASSLLLFQAYEQYF.

The chain carries TRBV28 and TRBJ2-7; 7 bases are shared with TRBD1. Germline V CDR1 and CDR2: MDHEN, SYDVKM. The CDR3 is made up of 13 amino acids. Losses at the gene ends were 11 bases for V and 6 bases for J; bases not matched to a gene: 13. As DNA, the CDR3 is TGTGCCGTCCGGGACAGTCAAACTCGCGAGCAGTACTTC. Protein product: CAVRDSQTREQYF.

The J gene is TRBJ2-3, the V gene TRBV4-2, with D perhaps TRBD2 (5 bases). The CDR3 spans 16 residues. Germline CDR1 reads LGHNA; CDR2 reads YNFKEQ. V was shortened by 0 bases and J by 1 base, with 11 bases between the two germline ends. The DNA of the CDR3 is TGTGCCAGCAGCCAAGAGCAACTAGGCGGCACAGATACGCAGTATTTT. It encodes CASSQEQLGGTDTQYF.

V gene TRBV2 combines with J gene TRBJ1-5, with 7 bases that match TRBD1. Germline CDR1 SNHLY, CDR2 FYNNEI. V lost 3 bases to trimming and J lost 11 bases; unmatched junction nucleotides: 13. This CDR3 is 15 amino acids long. In nucleotides, the CDR3 is TGTGCCAGCAGTGAGGGGGGACAGCTCTTATTGTCCCAGCATTTT. Translation: CASSEGGQLLLSQHF.

The chain recombines TRBV7-9 with TRBJ2-3; 14 nucleotides agree with TRBD2. The CDR3 runs 16 residues. With V trimmed by 3 bases and J by 1 base, 0 bases remained unmatched. In germline, CDR1 is SEHNR, CDR2 FQNEAQ (reference sequence). The CDR3 sequence is CASSLGLAGGTDTQYF. The CDR3, as DNA: TGTGCCAGCAGCTTGGGACTAGCGGGGGGCACAGATACGCAGTATTTT.

The chain carries TRBV9 and TRBJ2-2; no reliable D call. With 4 bases removed from V and 1 base from J, the gap between germline ends came to 14 bases. The CDR3 is made up of 16 amino acids. The germline V gene encodes CDR1 SGDLS and CDR2 YYNGEE. The CDR3 DNA follows: TGTGCCAGCAGCCCATTCCGAGGATTGAACACCGGGGAGCTGTTTTTT. Its protein product is CASSPFRGLNTGELFF. The full variable domain, with the rest looked up from reference TRBV9 and TRBJ2-2, is DSGVTQTPKHLITATGQRVTLRCSPRSGDLSVYWYQQSLDQGLQFLIQYYNGEERAKGNILERFSAQQFPDLHSELNLSSLELGDSALYFCASSPFRGLNTGELFFGEGSRLTVL.

The V gene is TRBV7-9, the J gene TRBJ1-1, with 12 bases matching TRBD1. Germline trimming cut 5 bases from V and 6 bases from J; bases unmatched to any gene: 10. The CDR3 contains 16 residues. From germline, CDR1 is SEHNR and CDR2 FQNEAQ (reference sequence). The CDR3 sequence: CASSPRGTGGVAEAFF. The DNA of the CDR3 is TGTGCCAGCAGCCCTAGAGGGACAGGGGGCGTAGCTGAAGCTTTCTTT.

This chain joins TRBV27 and TRBJ2-1; 7 nucleotides agree with TRBD1. The length of the CDR3 is 15 residues. Germline lookup yields CDR1 MNHEY and CDR2 SMNVEV (reference sequence). J was trimmed by 4 bases and V by 9 bases; bases with no gene match: 12. The CDR3 nucleotides are TGTGCCAGTGACCAGGGGGACAGACTATACAATGAGCAGTTCTTC. Residues: CASDQGDRLYNEQFF.

The gene calls are TRBV9 and TRBJ2-5; D is unclear. CDR1 and CDR2 (germline): SGDLS, YYNGEE. The CDR3 contains 12 residues. The ends were cut back, 4 bases at V and 2 bases at J, with 6 bases in the middle. Here the CDR3 reads CASSREQETQYF. In DNA form, the CDR3 reads TGTGCCAGCAGCAGAGAACAAGAGACCCAGTACTTC.

The chain has TRBV10-3 and TRBJ1-1, with D perhaps matching TRBD1 (5 bases). Germline V CDR1 and CDR2: ENHRY, SYGVKD. V was pared by 1 base and J by 1 base, with 7 bases between. The CDR3 length is 14 residues. CDR3 in DNA: TGTGCCATCAGTGAGTTGGGACGGAACACTGAAGCTTTCTTT. It yields the protein CAISELGRNTEAFF.